This TCR beta chain was captured in a study of CXCR3-negative and CXCR3-positive naive CD8 T cells. Overall study findings and caveats: Against CXCR3-negative naive cells, CXCR3-positive naive cells showed more hydrophobic TRB CDR3s.

Through 5' RACE with UMI labels, the TRB cDNA libraries were prepared. TCRdb re-called the 5' RACE reads and shows each CDR3 protein once, DNA omitted. This specimen shows over 150,000 distinct CDR3 sequences; the ten leading clones hold nearly 0.5%. Germline V CDR1 and CDR2: SEHNR, FQNEAQ (reference sequence). This CDR3 spans 11 amino acids. Turning to this clonotype: Its matching antigen is unknown.

The sequenced sample was naive CXCR3+ CD8+ T cells from blood. Subset reported: CD45RO-CCR7+CD27+CD95- naive CD8+ T cells expressing CXCR3 (TNR3+). The chain links TRBV7-9 to TRBJ2-7. The clonotype comes from a human donor in good health. Some clones in this sample may be carry-over from other donors' samples. The CDR3 sequence: CASRSLEEQYF.